This T cell receptor (beta chain) was identified during a study of blood T cell repertoires in COVID-19. Across the whole study: Spain, Italy and the United States supplied samples that represented acute and convalescent COVID-19. PBMCs, B-cell-depleted T cells, or T cells provided the cDNA or gDNA that made up the material.

Under the authors' procedure: Amplifying reference gene primers gave estimates of nucleated cell counts. Produced via immunoSEQ multiplex PCR; TCRdb's table is partial and in-frame only. V, J and clone size were drawn from that table, and D and trimming were deduced from the DNA. Of just under 100,000 clones in the sample, roughly 84% are singletons; the top ten hold 10% to 15%. The V and J ends lost 6 bases and 0 bases, in that order; junction bases with no gene match: 6. CDR3 length equals 15 residues. The germline CDR1 and CDR2 sequences are MDHEN and SYDVKM. Sequencing input: peripheral blood. The chain carries TRBV28 and TRBJ1-2; 8 nucleotides align to TRBD1. This receptor was obtained from a woman aged 55-70 years in a cohort sampled during active or convalescent COVID-19. The CDR3 DNA reads TGTGCCAGCAGACCGAGGACAGGGCCTAACTATGGCTACACCTTC. Residues: CASRPRTGPNYGYTF.